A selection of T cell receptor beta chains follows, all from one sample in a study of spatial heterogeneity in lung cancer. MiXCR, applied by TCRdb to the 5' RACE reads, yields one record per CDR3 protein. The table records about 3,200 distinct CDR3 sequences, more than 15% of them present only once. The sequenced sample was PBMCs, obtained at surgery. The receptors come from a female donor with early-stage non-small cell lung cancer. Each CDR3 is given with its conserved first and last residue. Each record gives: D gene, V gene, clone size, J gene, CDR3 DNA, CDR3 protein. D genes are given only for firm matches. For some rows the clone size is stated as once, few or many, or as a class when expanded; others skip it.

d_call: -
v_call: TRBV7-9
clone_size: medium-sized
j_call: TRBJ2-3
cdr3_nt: TGTGCCAGCAGCCTCCCCACTAGCACAGATACGCAGTATTTT
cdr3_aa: CASSLPTSTDTQYF

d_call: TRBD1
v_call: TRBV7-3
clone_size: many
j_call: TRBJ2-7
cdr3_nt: TGTGCCAGCAGCTTAACCGGGACAGGGGCCTACGAGCAGTACTTC
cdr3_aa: CASSLTGTGAYEQYF

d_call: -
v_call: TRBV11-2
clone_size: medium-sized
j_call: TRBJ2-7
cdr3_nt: TGTGCCAGCAGCGCGACCACCCTAAGGTACGAGCAGTACTTC
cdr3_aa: CASSATTLRYEQYF

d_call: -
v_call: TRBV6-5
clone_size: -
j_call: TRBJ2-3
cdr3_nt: TGTGCCAGCAGTTACTATTCAGGGGCTTTGGATACGCAGTATTTT
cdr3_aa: CASSYYSGALDTQYF

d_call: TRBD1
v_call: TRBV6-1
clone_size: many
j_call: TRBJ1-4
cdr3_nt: TGTGCCAGCAGCCGGTACCGCGGGACAGGGCGAGAGGATGAAAAACTGTTTTTT
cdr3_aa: CASSRYRGTGREDEKLFF

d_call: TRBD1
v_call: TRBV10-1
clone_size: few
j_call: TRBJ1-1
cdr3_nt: TGCGCCAGCACTCCGGACAGGGCGTTGAACACTGAAGCTTTCTTT
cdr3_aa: CASTPDRALNTEAFF

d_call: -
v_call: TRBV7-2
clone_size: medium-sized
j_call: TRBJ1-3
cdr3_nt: TGTGCCAGCAGCTTAGCCCGACCGAACTCTGGAAACACCATATATTTT
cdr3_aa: CASSLARPNSGNTIYF

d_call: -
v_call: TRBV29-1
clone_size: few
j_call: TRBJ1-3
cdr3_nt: TGCAGCGTATCTGACGGGGGCGCGAGAAACACCATATATTTT
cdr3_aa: CSVSDGGARNTIYF

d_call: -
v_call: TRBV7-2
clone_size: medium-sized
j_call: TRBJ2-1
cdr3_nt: TGTGCCAGCAGCTTTGGGTCGGGTGGGTACAATGAGCAGTTCTTC
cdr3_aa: CASSFGSGGYNEQFF

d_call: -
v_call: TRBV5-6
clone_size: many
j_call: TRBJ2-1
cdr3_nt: TGTGCCAGCAGCTTGGGCCAGGGATTTATCAAGCAGTTCTTC
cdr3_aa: CASSLGQGFIKQFF

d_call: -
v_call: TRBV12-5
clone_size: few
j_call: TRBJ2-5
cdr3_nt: TGTGCTAGTGATCCCTTTGATGTGGGGGGGGCAGAGACCCAGTACTTC
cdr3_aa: CASDPFDVGGAETQYF

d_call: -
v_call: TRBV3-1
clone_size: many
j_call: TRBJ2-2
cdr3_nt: TGTGCCAGCAGCCAAGATCGAGGGACCAGCACCGGGGAGCTGTTTTTT
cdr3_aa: CASSQDRGTSTGELFF

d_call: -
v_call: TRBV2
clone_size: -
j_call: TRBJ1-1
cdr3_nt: TGTGCCAGCGTTGGGAATTGGGTAACTGAAGCTTTCTTT
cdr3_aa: CASVGNWVTEAFF

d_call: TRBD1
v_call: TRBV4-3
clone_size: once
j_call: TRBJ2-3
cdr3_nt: TGCGCCAGCAGCCCCGGACAGGGGACAGATACGCAGTATTTT
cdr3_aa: CASSPGQGTDTQYF

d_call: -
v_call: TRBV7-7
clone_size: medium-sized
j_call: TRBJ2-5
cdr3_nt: TGTGCTAGCAGCTTAATCTCCCAAGAGACCCAGTACTTC
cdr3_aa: CASSLISQETQYF

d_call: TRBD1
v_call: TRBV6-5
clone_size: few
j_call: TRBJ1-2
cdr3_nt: TGTGCCAGCAGATTCGGACAGGGACCGAATGGCTACACCTTC
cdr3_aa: CASRFGQGPNGYTF

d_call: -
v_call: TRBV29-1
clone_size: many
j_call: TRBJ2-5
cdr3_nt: TGCAGCGTTCCCGACACGATCCAAGAGACCCAGTACTTC
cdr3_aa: CSVPDTIQETQYF

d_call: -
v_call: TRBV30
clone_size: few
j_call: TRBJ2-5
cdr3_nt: TGTGCCTGGAGTTTTGGGGAGACCCAGTACTTC
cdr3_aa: CAWSFGETQYF

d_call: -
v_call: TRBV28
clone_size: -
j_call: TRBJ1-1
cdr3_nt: TGTGCCAGCAGTTTCTCAGGGACCCTTGAAGCTTTCTTT
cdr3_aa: CASSFSGTLEAFF

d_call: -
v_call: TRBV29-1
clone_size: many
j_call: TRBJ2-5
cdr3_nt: TGCAGCGTTGAAATACCAGGGAAAGAGACCCAGTACTTC
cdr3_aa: CSVEIPGKETQYF

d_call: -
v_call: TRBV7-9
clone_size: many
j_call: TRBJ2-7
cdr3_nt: TGTGCCAGCAGCCCCCCGGGAAGCATCCACGAGCAGTACTTC
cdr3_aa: CASSPPGSIHEQYF

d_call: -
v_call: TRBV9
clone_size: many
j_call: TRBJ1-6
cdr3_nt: TGTGCCAGCAGCGTAGCACAGGATTCACCCCTCCACTTT
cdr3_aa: CASSVAQDSPLHF

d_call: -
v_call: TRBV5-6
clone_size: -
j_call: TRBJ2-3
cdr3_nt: TGTGCCAGCAGCTTGGGAAGGCACACAGATACGCAGTATTTT
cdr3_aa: CASSLGRHTDTQYF

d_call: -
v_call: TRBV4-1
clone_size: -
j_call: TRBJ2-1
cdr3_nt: TGCGCCAGCAGCCAAGACCCAGCGCCTCCCTACAATGAGCAGTTCTTC
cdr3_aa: CASSQDPAPPYNEQFF

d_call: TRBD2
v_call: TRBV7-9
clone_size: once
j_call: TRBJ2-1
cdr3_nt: TGTGCCAGCAGCCCCGGCGGGAGCTCCTACAATGAGCAGTTCTTC
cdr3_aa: CASSPGGSSYNEQFF

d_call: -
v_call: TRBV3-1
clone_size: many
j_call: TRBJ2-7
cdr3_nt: TGTGCCAGCAGCCACTTGACCCCCAACTACGAGCAGTACTTC
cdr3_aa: CASSHLTPNYEQYF

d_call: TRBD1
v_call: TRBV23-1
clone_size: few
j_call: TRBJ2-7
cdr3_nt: TGCGCCAGCAGTCAATCGTGGACAGGGGTGTACGAGCAGTACTTC
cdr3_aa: CASSQSWTGVYEQYF

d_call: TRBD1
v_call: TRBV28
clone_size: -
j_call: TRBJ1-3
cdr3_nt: TGTGCCAGCAGTGACAGGGGGATAGGAAACACCATATATTTT
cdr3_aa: CASSDRGIGNTIYF

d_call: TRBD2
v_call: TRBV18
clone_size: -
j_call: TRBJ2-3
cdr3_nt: TGTGCCAGCTCACCCCTCGCCGGGGTAGCGGGAGGAGATACGCAGTATTTT
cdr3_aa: CASSPLAGVAGGDTQYF

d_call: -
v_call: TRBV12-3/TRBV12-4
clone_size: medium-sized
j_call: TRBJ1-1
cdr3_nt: TGTGCCAGCAAAGGATGGAACACTGAAGCTTTCTTT
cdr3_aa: CASKGWNTEAFF

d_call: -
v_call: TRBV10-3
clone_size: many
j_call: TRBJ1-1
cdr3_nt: TGTGCCATCAGTGGGGGGGGAGTGAACACTGAAGCTTTCTTT
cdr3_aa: CAISGGGVNTEAFF

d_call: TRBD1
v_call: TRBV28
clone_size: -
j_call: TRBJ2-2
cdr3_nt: TGTGCCAGCAGTGAGGAATCGGACAGGGGATACTACGGGGAGCTGTTTTTT
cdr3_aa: CASSEESDRGYYGELFF

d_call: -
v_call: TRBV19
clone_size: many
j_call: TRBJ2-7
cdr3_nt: TGTGCCAGTAGTCTCTCCCTCCTGACGATCCCCTACGAGCAGTACTTC
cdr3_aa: CASSLSLLTIPYEQYF

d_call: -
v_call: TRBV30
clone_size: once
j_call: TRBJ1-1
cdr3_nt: TGTGCCTGGAGCGCAACGTTTGGAGCGGAAGCTTTCTTT
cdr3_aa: CAWSATFGAEAFF

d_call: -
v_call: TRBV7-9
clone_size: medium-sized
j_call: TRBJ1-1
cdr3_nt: TGTGCCAGCAGCTTATTTCAGCGCCCAATCATGAACACTGAAGCTTTCTTT
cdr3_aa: CASSLFQRPIMNTEAFF

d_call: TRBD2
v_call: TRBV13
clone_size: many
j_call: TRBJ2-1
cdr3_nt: TGTGCCAGCAGCTTAGCGCGGCTAGCGGCAGACAATGAGCAGTTCTTC
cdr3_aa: CASSLARLAADNEQFF

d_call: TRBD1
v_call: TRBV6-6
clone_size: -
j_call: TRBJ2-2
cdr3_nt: TGTGCCAGCAGGATACCGGGACAGGGGAACACCGGGGAGCTGTTTTTT
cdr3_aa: CASRIPGQGNTGELFF

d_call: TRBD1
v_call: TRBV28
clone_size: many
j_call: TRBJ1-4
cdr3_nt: TGTGCCAGCGGTCGGGACAGGGGAAAACTGTTTTTT
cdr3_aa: CASGRDRGKLFF

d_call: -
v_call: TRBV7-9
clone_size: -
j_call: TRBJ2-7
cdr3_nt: TGTGCCAGCAGCCAGGGACTTCGCTACGAGCAGTACTTC
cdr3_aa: CASSQGLRYEQYF

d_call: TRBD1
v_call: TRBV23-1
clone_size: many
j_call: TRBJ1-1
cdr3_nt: TGCGCCAGCAGTCAATCGACAGGGCGAGAGGGCACTGAAGCTTTCTTT
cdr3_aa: CASSQSTGREGTEAFF

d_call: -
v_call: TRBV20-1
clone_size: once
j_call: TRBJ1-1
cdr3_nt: TGCAGTGCTAGGGGGTTGTACGCGGACACTGAAGCTTTCTTT
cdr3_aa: CSARGLYADTEAFF

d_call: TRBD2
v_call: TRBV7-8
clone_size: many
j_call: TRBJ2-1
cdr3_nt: TGTGCCAGCAGCGTCCGGGACTACTTCTACAATGAGCAGTTCTTC
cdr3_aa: CASSVRDYFYNEQFF

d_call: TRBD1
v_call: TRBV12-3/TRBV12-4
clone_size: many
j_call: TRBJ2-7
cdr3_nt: TGTGCCAGCAGTTTAGGCCAGGGGGCTAGGACCTACGAGCAGTACTTC
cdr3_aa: CASSLGQGARTYEQYF

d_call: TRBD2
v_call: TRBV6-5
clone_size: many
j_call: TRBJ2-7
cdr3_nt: TGTGCCAGCAGTTACGGACCGGCTAGCGGGGATAACGAGCAGTACTTC
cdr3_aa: CASSYGPASGDNEQYF

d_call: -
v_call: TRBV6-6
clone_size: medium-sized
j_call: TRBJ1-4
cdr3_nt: TGTGCCAGCTCGAAACAGCGTAATGAAAAACTGTTTTTT
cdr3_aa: CASSKQRNEKLFF

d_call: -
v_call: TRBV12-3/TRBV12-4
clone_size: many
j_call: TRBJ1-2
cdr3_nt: TGTGCCAGCAGTTTTTCATTTAATGGCTACACCTTC
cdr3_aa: CASSFSFNGYTF

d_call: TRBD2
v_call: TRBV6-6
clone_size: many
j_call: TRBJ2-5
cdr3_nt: TGTGCCAGCAGTTTTGGGACTAGCGGCAGGGGGACCCAGTACTTC
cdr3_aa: CASSFGTSGRGTQYF

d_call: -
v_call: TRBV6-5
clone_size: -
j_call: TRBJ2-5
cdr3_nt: TGTGCCAGCAGTTCCGGCGAGCGCGGGACCCAGTACTTC
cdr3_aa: CASSSGERGTQYF

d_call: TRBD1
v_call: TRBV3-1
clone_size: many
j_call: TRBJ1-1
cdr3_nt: TGTGCCAGCAGCCCCTGGACAGGGGTGGACACTGAAGCTTTCTTT
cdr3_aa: CASSPWTGVDTEAFF

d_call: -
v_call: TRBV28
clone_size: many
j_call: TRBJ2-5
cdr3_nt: TGTGCCACCACAAGAACGGAGACCCAGTACTTC
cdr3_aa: CATTRTETQYF

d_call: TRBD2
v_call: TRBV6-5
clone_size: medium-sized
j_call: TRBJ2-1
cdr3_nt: TGTGCCAGCAGTTACTCTAGCGGGGAGTACAATGAGCAGTTCTTC
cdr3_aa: CASSYSSGEYNEQFF

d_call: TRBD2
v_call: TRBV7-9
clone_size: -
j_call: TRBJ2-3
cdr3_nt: TGTGCCAGCAGCTTAAGGACTAGCGGGGGGAGTGCAGATACGCAGTATTTT
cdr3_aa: CASSLRTSGGSADTQYF

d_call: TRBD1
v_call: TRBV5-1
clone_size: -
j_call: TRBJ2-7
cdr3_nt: TGCGCCAGCACCGGACAGGGTAACTCCTACGAGCAGTACTTC
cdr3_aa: CASTGQGNSYEQYF

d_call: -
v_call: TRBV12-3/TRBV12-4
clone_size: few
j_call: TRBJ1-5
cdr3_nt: TGTGCCAGCAGCTCGACCGGGCCCCAGCATTTT
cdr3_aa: CASSSTGPQHF

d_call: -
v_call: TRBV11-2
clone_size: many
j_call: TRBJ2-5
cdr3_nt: TGTGCCAGCAGCTTAGACAGGGAGCAAGAGACCCAGTACTTC
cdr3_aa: CASSLDREQETQYF